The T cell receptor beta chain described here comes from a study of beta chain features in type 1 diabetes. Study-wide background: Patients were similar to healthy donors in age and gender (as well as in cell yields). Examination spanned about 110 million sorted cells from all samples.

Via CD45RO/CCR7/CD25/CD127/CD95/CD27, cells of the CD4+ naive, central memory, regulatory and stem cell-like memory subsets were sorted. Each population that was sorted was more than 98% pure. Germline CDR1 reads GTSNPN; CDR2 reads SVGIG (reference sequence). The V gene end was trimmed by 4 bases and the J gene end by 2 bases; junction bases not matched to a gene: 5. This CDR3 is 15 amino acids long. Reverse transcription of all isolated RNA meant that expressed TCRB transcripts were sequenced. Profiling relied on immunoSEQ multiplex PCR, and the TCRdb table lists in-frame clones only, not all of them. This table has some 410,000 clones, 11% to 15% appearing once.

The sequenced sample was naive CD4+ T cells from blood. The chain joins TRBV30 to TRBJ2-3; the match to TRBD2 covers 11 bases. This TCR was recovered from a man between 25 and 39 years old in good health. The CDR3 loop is CAWTSGRRHTDTQYF. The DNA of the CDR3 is TGTGCCTGGACTAGCGGGAGGCGTCACACAGATACGCAGTATTTT.